This paragraph reports one TCR beta chain. Antigen unknown. Both 60 Vbeta primers and 13 Jbeta primers went into the PCR. Sequencing was performed with immunoSEQ multiplex PCR; in TCRdb, only in-frame clones are kept and a portion is missing. This repertoire shows fewer than 110,000 clones, around four fifths found once; its top ten account for 4.1%. CDR3 length equals 13 residues. Germline V gene sequence: CDR1 SGHRS, CDR2 YFSETQ. The V and J ends lost 2 bases and 8 bases respectively, with 10 bases between them. The data derive from a study of cytomegalovirus exposure and HLA in healthy donors. Whole-study results and caveats: The authors enumerated roughly 180 TCR beta chains as linked to cytomegalovirus.

The chain employs TRBV5-1 and TRBJ1-4; D not resolved. The source material was PBMCs. The origin of this receptor is a man between 35 and 55 years old in good health and CMV-seronegative. The CDR3 sequence: CASSFGGREKLFF. The DNA of the CDR3 is TGCGCCAGCAGCTTCGGAGGAAGGGAAAAACTGTTTTTT.